This TCR beta chain comes out of a study of tumor-infiltrating lymphocytes in primary liver carcinoma. In the study overall: Tumors measured about 4 to 11 cm and were stage T1-T3 N0M0.

TCR beta cDNA was reverse-transcribed from around 0.55 ug of total RNA. The reaction used a constant-region primer and ProtoScript II reverse transcriptase. ARM-PCR, slightly modified, supplied the TCR beta libraries through three nested multiplex PCR rounds. In the first two PCR rounds, TRBV1-TRBV30 forward primers were paired with a C-beta reverse primer, and each round lasted approximately 10 cycles. One entry per CDR3 protein, called by TCRdb with MiXCR from the multiplex PCR reads. This table has about 100,000 distinct CDR3 sequences, about 70% appearing once. Germline V lookup: CDR1 SGHAT, CDR2 FQDESV (reference sequence). Trimming cost V 3 bases and J 5 bases; bases outside gene matches: 11. CDR3 length: 17 amino acids. For each extraction, RNA and DNA were obtained together from approximately 20-30 mg of unsorted bulk tissue. The patients had histopathologically diagnosed primary liver carcinoma, and their disease was treated by surgical resection.

Overall study results and limits: The overlap of tumor-adjacent and tumor-blood pairs was smaller than that of tumor region pairs.

On this clonotype itself: Its cognate antigen is unknown.

This sequence was found in a man in his forties with primary liver carcinoma and hepatitis B virus infection. The sequenced sample was tumor-adjacent normal liver tissue. V usage is TRBV11-1 and J usage is TRBJ2-4; 9 nucleotides align to TRBD2. In DNA, the CDR3 is TGTGCCAGCAGCTTTCCCGGGTCTAGCGGGACCGAAAACATTCAGTACTTC. It translates to CASSFPGSSGTENIQYF. The full variable domain, its missing parts supplied by reference TRBV11-1 and TRBJ2-4, is EAEVAQSPRYKITEKSQAVAFWCDPISGHATLYWYRQILGQGPELLVQFQDESVVDDSQLPKDRFSAERLKGVDSTLKIQPAELGDSAMYLCASSFPGSSGTENIQYFGAGTRLSVL.